The rows below give T cell receptor beta chains drawn from one sample of a study of T cell repertoires in cytomegalovirus infection. Their cognate antigens are unknown. TCRdb used MiXCR to reprocess the reads, holding one entry per CDR3 protein. The sample lists 100,000 to 150,000 distinct CDR3 sequences; roughly a third were seen once. This sample comprised CD8+ T cells from cultured PBMCs, obtained from culture after CMV antigen stimulation. Receptors were obtained from a human donor in good health (CMV status not recorded). Some clones in this sample may be carry-over from other donors' samples. The conserved cysteine and the conserved F or W are not part of the CDR3 here. The listing skips clone size in some rows; elsewhere it reads once, few, many or a size class.

>TRBJ1-2|TRBV27|12|once
ASSGEEGRYGYT
>TRBJ2-7|TRBV19|13|-
ASSATGSGIYEQY
>TRBJ2-7|TRBV27|11|few
ASSLSVYYEQY
>TRBJ2-2|TRBV7-4|14|-
ASSFQTGTDTGELF
>TRBJ1-1|TRBV19|12|many
ASKTRQEFTEAF
>TRBJ2-1|TRBV7-8|13|many
ASSLVRGSYNEQF
>TRBJ2-1|TRBV7-2|12|many
ASSFGGGDNEQF
>TRBJ2-5|TRBV7-9|13|-
ASSLGPRLLETQY
>TRBJ2-7|TRBV7-9|13|-
ASSFTGQGVYEQY
>TRBJ1-1|TRBV7-9|14|-
ASAANGYNMNTEAF
>TRBJ1-1|TRBV12-3/TRBV12-4|10|-
ASSSGATEAF
>TRBJ2-1|TRBV7-6|13|many
ASSLVGGGNNEQF
>TRBJ1-2|TRBV6-2/TRBV6-3|11|few
ASSLQDNYGYT
>TRBJ2-1|TRBV5-1|13|few
ASSLIAPGDNEQF
>TRBJ1-1|TRBV20-1|15|-
SAGRQGALFSTTEAF
>TRBJ2-7|TRBV7-9|10|-
ASSFLDDEQY
>TRBJ1-6|TRBV6-5|14|-
ASRPGQSEVFSPLH
>TRBJ1-2|TRBV7-2|13|-
ASSLNTVTNYGYT
>TRBJ2-7|TRBV7-6|15|few
ASSSPGGGSSSYEQY
>TRBJ2-1|TRBV25-1|12|-
ASSGYRGPGEQF
>TRBJ2-4|TRBV6-2/TRBV6-3|12|many
ASSLDSAKNIQY
>TRBJ2-3|TRBV11-2|13|-
ASSLGPGDRDTQY
>TRBJ2-1|TRBV7-7|13|many
ASSLAGGVYNEQF
>TRBJ2-3|TRBV7-6|11|-
ASGEVAGDTQY
>TRBJ2-3|TRBV14|16|once
ASSQSEASGGSTDTQY
>TRBJ1-1|TRBV7-9|10|many
ASSLPGTEAF
>TRBJ1-1|TRBV7-9|12|few
ASSLVSGDTEAF
>TRBJ1-5|TRBV6-6|13|once
ASSYSVAGNAPQH
>TRBJ1-1|TRBV7-8|13|many
ASSFGDRSYTEAF
>TRBJ2-7|TRBV27|13|few
ASSSLRRGMNVQY
>TRBJ1-5|TRBV19|15|-
ASSGSSGTDSNQPQH
>TRBJ2-1|TRBV19|16|few
ASSIEGGGFASYNEQF
>TRBJ1-4|TRBV27|12|few
ASSFLGSHEKLF
>TRBJ2-7|TRBV7-2|14|-
ASSLAGLAGTYEQY
>TRBJ1-1|TRBV7-8|8|-
ASSNTEAF
>TRBJ1-5|TRBV7-6|12|-
ASSFGRVNQPQH
>TRBJ2-5|TRBV6-2/TRBV6-3|15|few
ASSYGTALSNMETQY
>TRBJ2-1|TRBV2|15|-
ASSEGPSGSSYNEQF
>TRBJ2-1|TRBV6-2/TRBV6-3|11|-
ASRATGDNEQF
>TRBJ2-7|TRBV12-3/TRBV12-4|13|few
ASSLEDTISYEQY
>TRBJ1-2|TRBV20-1|12|-
SARDKGADYGYT
>TRBJ2-7|TRBV3-1|12|-
ASSPQGLHYEQY
>TRBJ2-3|TRBV5-1|11|-
ASSETETDTQY
>TRBJ2-3|TRBV6-1|12|many
ASRTGQGFMQWY
>TRBJ2-3|TRBV6-8|12|-
ASSPTSGTDTQY
>TRBJ1-1|TRBV27|11|few
ASSLEVNTEAF
>TRBJ2-7|TRBV12-3/TRBV12-4|14|-
ASSLGYGASSYEQY
>TRBJ1-5|TRBV7-8|12|many
ASRAGVSNQPQH